This T cell receptor (beta chain) was retrieved from a study of blood T cell repertoires in COVID-19. Turning to the study itself: Acute and convalescent COVID-19 specimens originated in the United States, Italy and Spain. In each case, the material was cDNA or gDNA derived from T cells, B-cell-depleted T cells, or PBMCs.

Original processing methods: From reference gene primer amplification, estimates of nucleated cell counts were derived. Data came from immunoSEQ multiplex PCR; TCRdb stores just in-frame clones and leaves some out. V and J calls and clone size are given by that table; D and trimming were obtained from the DNA. Here the sample spans roughly 190,000 clones, 85% to 90% being singletons. This clone appeared a single time. The CDR3 spans 14 residues. Trimming at V came to 4 bases and at J to 4 bases, leaving 3 bases not matched to a gene. CDR1 and CDR2 from the germline V gene are SGHRS and YFSETQ. This chain uses TRBV5-1 with TRBJ2-7; 12 nucleotides agree with TRBD2. The material sequenced was peripheral blood. This clonotype originated in a woman older than 75 in a cohort sampled during active or convalescent COVID-19. CDR3 protein: CASSTGLAGYEQYF. CDR3 in DNA: TGCGCCAGCAGCACCGGACTAGCGGGGTACGAGCAGTACTTC. Full variable domain (outside the CDR3, taken from reference TRBV5-1 and TRBJ2-7): KAGVTQTPRYLIKTRGQQVTLSCSPISGHRSVSWYQQTPGQGLQFLFEYFSETQRNKGNFPGRFSGRQFSNSRSEMNVSTLELGDSALYLCASSTGLAGYEQYFGPGTRLTVT.